This passage covers 19 T cell receptor beta chains from one sample sequenced in a study of T-cell memory formation after mild COVID-19. TCRdb used MiXCR to reprocess the 5' RACE reads, holding one entry per CDR3 protein. The sample records about 610,000 distinct CDR3 sequences, roughly 17% being singletons. The sample comprised PBMCs or a T cell subset sorted from them (not recorded which). Receptors originate from an adult woman who had mild COVID-19 (a few samples of this study predate the infection). Cell type and time point are not known.

This clonotype was seen a few times. This chain links TRBV19 with TRBJ2-1; TRBD1 might be the D (6 bases). Trimming took 11 bases from V and 6 from J, leaving 23 bases between them. Germline V gene sequence: CDR1 LNHDA, CDR2 SQIVND (reference sequence). CDR3 length equals 15 residues. CDR3 bases: TGTGCCTCCTCAATAGGGGGTCTCGAAAGCAATGAGCAGTTCTTC. It is translated as CASSIGGLESNEQFF.

This chain joins TRBV7-9 and TRBJ2-7; D unclear. V was pared by 1 base and J by 0 bases, with 13 bases between. The germline V gene has CDR1 SEHNR and CDR2 FQNEAQ (reference sequence). The CDR3 has 16 amino acids. This CDR3 is CASSLDFSRTSYEQYF. CDR3 coding DNA: TGTGCCAGCAGCTTAGATTTCTCGAGAACCTCCTACGAGCAGTACTTC. Supplemented by reference TRBV7-9 and TRBJ2-7, the full variable domain reads DTGVSQNPRHKITKRGQNVTFRCDPISEHNRLYWYRQTLGQGPEFLTYFQNEAQLEKSRLLSDRFSAERPKGSFSTLEIQRTEQGDSAMYLCASSLDFSRTSYEQYFGPGTRLTVT.

In its sample, this clonotype was seen a few times. This rearrangement joins TRBV12-3 or TRBV12-4 to TRBJ2-3, with D perhaps given as TRBD1 or TRBD2 (6 bases each). V lost 5 bases and J 3 bases, leaving 15 bases between the germline ends. The CDR3 contains 15 residues. The CDR3 sequence is CASSRLGGRTDTQYF. The CDR3 DNA reads TGTGCCAGCAGTCGATTAGGGGGGCGGACAGATACGCAGTATTTT.

This clonotype has a handful of counts. The chain couples TRBV6-6 to TRBJ1-1; D is undetermined. This CDR3 has 12 amino acids. Germline V gene sequence: CDR1 MNHNY, CDR2 SVGAGI (reference sequence). The V end lost 2 bases, the J end lost 8 bases, and 9 bases lay between the germline ends. The CDR3 here is CASSYGVREAFF. CDR3 in DNA: TGTGCCAGCAGTTACGGGGTCAGGGAAGCTTTCTTT.

This clonotype showed up just a few times. V is TRBV20-1 and J is TRBJ1-1; no clear D gene. Germline CDR1 DFQATT, CDR2 SNEGSKA (reference sequence). V dropped 4 bases and J dropped 5 bases, with 11 bases sitting between them. The CDR3 runs 12 residues. Here the CDR3 reads CSAKAGGTEAFF. CDR3 in DNA: TGCAGTGCTAAGGCAGGTGGAACTGAAGCTTTCTTT.

The rearrangement links TRBV7-2 to TRBJ2-3; tentatively, D is TRBD1 (5 bases). Trimming pared 5 bases from V and 1 base from J, leaving 22 bases between. CDR1 is SGHTA and CDR2 is FQGNSA in the germline V gene. The CDR3 loop spans 18 amino acids. Here the CDR3 reads CASSRAEVVREGTDTQYF. Written as DNA, the CDR3 is TGTGCCAGCAGCCGGGCCGAGGTGGTCAGGGAAGGCACAGATACGCAGTATTTT.

This clonotype showed up just a few times. The chain recombines TRBV3-1 with TRBJ2-1; 9 nucleotides line up with TRBD2. Germline CDR1 LGHDT, CDR2 YNNKEL (reference sequence). The V and J ends lost 3 bases and 7 bases, in that order; junction bases with no gene match: 7. The CDR3 extends over 15 amino acids. CDR3 DNA sequence: TGTGCCAGCAGCCAGCGGGGGGGCCTTCGTAATGAGCAGTTCTTC. Translation: CASSQRGGLRNEQFF.

This clonotype was observed a few times. This chain uses TRBV6-5 with TRBJ2-3; D remains unclear. The CDR3 covers 13 residues. The germline CDR1 and CDR2 sequences are MNHEY and SVGAGI. The V end was cut by 6 bases, the J end by 2 bases, with 9 bases between. Written as DNA, the CDR3 is TGTGCCAGCAGGTCCCCCTTCACAGATACGCAGTATTTT. It specifies CASRSPFTDTQYF.

The chain is built from TRBV6-2 or TRBV6-3 and TRBJ1-1; no clear D gene. V lost 7 bases and J lost 4, with 19 bases in between. The CDR3 contains 15 residues. Germline CDR1 is MNHEY and CDR2 is SVGEGT. The CDR3 DNA is TGTGCCAGCATCCGGGCACCAACTGTAGGCACTGAAGCTTTCTTT. Translating gives CASIRAPTVGTEAFF.

In its sample, this clonotype was seen a few times. The chain couples TRBV24-1 to TRBJ2-1; weak D call: TRBD2 (6 bases). CDR1 and CDR2 from the germline V gene are KGHDR and SFDVKD. V gave up 3 bases and J gave up 8 bases, with 19 bases separating them. The CDR3 extends over 16 amino acids. The DNA for the CDR3 is TGTGCCACCAGTGATGTCCGGGACTCTTCATCCGATGAGCAGTTCTTC. Its protein product is CATSDVRDSSSDEQFF.

This clonotype came up a few times. This chain joins TRBV2 and TRBJ2-5, with D perhaps TRBD2 (5 bases). The germline V gene encodes CDR1 SNHLY and CDR2 FYNNEI. The CDR3 length is 12 residues. Trimming removed 9 bases at V and 6 bases at J, with 14 bases between. The CDR3 loop reads CASWEWRKTQYF. The CDR3 DNA reads as TGTGCCAGTTGGGAGTGGAGGAAGACCCAGTACTTC. Filled out from reference TRBV2 and TRBJ2-5, the complete variable domain reads EPEVTQTPSHQVTQMGQEVILRCVPISNHLYFYWYRQILGQKVEFLVSFYNNEISEKSEIFDDQFSVERPDGSNFTLKIRSTKLEDSAMYFCASWEWRKTQYFGPGTRLLVL.

This clonotype was seen more than once but under ten times. The rearrangement links TRBV12-3 or TRBV12-4 to TRBJ2-1; D uncertain. Deletions cut 3 bases from V and 8 bases from J, with 8 bases between. The CDR3 has 12 amino acids. For the CDR3, the DNA is TGTGCCAGCAGTTTGTGGGATTATGAGCAGTTCTTC. This codes for CASSLWDYEQFF.

A few counts support this clonotype. The CDR3 sequence is CSVEWRPTNYGYTF. CDR3 DNA sequence: TGCAGCGTTGAATGGCGGCCTACTAACTATGGCTACACCTTC. The chain is built from TRBV29-1 and TRBJ1-2; the D is unclear. Trimming took off 2 bases at V and 0 bases at J, with 10 bases between the two ends. Per germline, CDR1 SQVTM and CDR2 ANQGSEA. The length of the CDR3 is 14 residues. The variable domain in full, with the rest retrieved from reference TRBV29-1 and TRBJ1-2, is SAVISQKPSRDICQRGTSLTIQCQVDSQVTMMFWYRQQPGQSLTLIATANQGSEATYESGFVIDKFPISRPNLTFSTLTVSNMSPEDSSIYLCSVEWRPTNYGYTFGSGTRLTVV.

Many counts were recorded for this clonotype. Germline and junction disagree at one end, which may indicate a read error. The CDR3 DNA follows: TGCGCCAGCAGCTCAGACAATGAGCAGTTCTTC. Its translation is CASSSDNEQFF. The rearrangement joins TRBV11-2 to TRBJ2-1; D is uncertain. Germline V gene data show CDR1 as SGHAT and CDR2 as FQNNGV. The CDR3 has 11 amino acids.

V and J are TRBV5-1 and TRBJ2-3; perhaps TRBD1 as D (5 bases). The CDR3 extends over 15 amino acids. The V end lost 0 bases, the J end lost 3 bases, and 11 bases lay between the germline ends. The germline CDR1 and CDR2 sequences are SGHRS and YFSETQ. The CDR3 spells CASSLAGKATDTQYF. In DNA, the CDR3 is TGCGCCAGCAGCTTGGCAGGGAAGGCAACAGATACGCAGTATTTT.

In its sample, this clonotype was seen a few times. V usage is TRBV7-3 and J usage is TRBJ2-3; 16 nucleotides align to TRBD2. CDR3 size: 22 residues. V shed 1 base, J shed 6 bases, and the junction held 19 bases outside the gene matches. CDR1 is SGHTA and CDR2 is FQGTGA in the germline V gene. DNA of the CDR3: TGTGCCAGCAGCTTAAAGCTCTGGGGACTAGCGGGAGGGCCGGCCTCTTGGGATACGCAGTATTTT. Translating gives CASSLKLWGLAGGPASWDTQYF. The full variable domain, in which reference TRBV7-3 and TRBJ2-3 provide the parts outside the CDR3, is GAGVSQTPSNKVTEKGKYVELRCDPISGHTALYWYRQSLGQGPEFLIYFQGTGAADDSGLPNDRFFAVRPEGSVSTLKIQRTERGDSAVYLCASSLKLWGLAGGPASWDTQYFGPGTRLTVL.

This clonotype has more than one count but fewer than ten. The chain combines TRBV4-1 with TRBJ1-1; 7 bases are a match to TRBD1. Germline V gene lookup returns CDR1 MGHRA and CDR2 YSYEKL. The ends lost 2 bases at V and 3 bases at J; junction bases unmatched: 3. There are 14 residues in the CDR3. The CDR3 bases are TGCGCCAGCAGCCAACCCAGGGGGGACACTGAAGCTTTCTTT. As protein: CASSQPRGDTEAFF.

Only a few counts were recorded for this clonotype. The V and J genes are TRBV6-2 or TRBV6-3 and TRBJ2-7; D possibly corresponds to TRBD2 (5 bases). Trimming pared 8 bases from V and 3 bases from J, leaving 14 bases between. Looked up from germline, CDR1 is MNHEY and CDR2 is SVGEGT. This CDR3 has 13 residues. The CDR3 reads CASVGRAGYEQYF. The DNA of the CDR3 is TGTGCCAGCGTCGGGCGGGCCGGCTACGAGCAGTACTTC.

This chain uses TRBV11-3 with TRBJ2-2; TRBD2 agrees at 7 bases. CDR1 is SGHNT, CDR2 YENEEA, per germline. CDR3 length: 16 residues. V was pared by 5 bases and J by 2 bases, with 8 bases of the junction left unmatched. The CDR3: CASSAVETSNTGELFF. CDR3 DNA: TGTGCCAGCAGCGCCGTGGAGACTAGCAACACCGGGGAGCTGTTTTTT.